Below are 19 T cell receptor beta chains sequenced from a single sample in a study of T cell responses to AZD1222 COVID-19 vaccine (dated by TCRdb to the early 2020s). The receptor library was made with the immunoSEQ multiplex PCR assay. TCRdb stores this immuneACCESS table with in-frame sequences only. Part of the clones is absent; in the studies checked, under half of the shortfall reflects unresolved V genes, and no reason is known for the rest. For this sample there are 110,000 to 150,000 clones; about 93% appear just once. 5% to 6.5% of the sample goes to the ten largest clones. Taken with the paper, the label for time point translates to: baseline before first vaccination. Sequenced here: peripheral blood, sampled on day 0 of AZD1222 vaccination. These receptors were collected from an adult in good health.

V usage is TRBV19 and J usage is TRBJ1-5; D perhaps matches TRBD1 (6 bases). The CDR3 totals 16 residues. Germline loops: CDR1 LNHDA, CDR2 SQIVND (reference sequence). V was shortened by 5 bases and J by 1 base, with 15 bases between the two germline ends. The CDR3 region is CASSVKGVWSNQPQHF. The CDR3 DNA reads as TGTGCCAGTAGTGTTAAGGGGGTATGGAGCAATCAGCCCCAGCATTTT.

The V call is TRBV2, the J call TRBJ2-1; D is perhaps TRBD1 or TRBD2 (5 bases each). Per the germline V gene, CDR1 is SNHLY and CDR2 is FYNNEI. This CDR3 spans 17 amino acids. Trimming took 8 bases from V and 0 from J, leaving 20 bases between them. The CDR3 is CASQGASPSSSYNEQFF. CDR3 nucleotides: TGTGCCAGCCAGGGAGCTAGCCCGTCAAGCTCCTACAATGAGCAGTTCTTC.

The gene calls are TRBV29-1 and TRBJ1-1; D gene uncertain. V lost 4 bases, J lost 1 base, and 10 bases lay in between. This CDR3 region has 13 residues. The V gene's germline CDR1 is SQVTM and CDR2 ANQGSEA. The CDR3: CSVGSYSNTEAFF. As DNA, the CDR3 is TGCAGCGTTGGTTCGTACTCGAACACTGAAGCTTTCTTT.

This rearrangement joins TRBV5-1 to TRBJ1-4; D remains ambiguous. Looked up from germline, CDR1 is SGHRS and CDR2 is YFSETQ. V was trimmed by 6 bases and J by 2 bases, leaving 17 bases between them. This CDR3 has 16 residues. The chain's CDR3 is CASIFYPTTTNEKLFF. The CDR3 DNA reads TGCGCCAGCATATTTTACCCCACAACGACTAATGAAAAACTGTTTTTT. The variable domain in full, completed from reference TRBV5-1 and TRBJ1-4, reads KAGVTQTPRYLIKTRGQQVTLSCSPISGHRSVSWYQQTPGQGLQFLFEYFSETQRNKGNFPGRFSGRQFSNSRSEMNVSTLELGDSALYLCASIFYPTTTNEKLFFGSGTQLSVL.

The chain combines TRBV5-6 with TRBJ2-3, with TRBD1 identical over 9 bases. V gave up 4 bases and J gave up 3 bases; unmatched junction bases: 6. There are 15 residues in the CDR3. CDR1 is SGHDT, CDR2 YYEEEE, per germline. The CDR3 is CASSRGTGLTDTQYF. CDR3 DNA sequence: TGTGCCAGCAGCCGCGGGACAGGGCTAACAGATACGCAGTATTTT.

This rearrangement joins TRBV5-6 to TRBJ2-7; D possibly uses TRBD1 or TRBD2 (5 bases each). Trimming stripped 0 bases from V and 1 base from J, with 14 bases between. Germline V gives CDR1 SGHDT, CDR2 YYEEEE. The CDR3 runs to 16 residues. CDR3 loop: CASSLGSGTASYEQYF. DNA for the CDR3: TGTGCCAGCAGCTTGGGTAGTGGGACGGCTTCCTACGAGCAGTACTTC.

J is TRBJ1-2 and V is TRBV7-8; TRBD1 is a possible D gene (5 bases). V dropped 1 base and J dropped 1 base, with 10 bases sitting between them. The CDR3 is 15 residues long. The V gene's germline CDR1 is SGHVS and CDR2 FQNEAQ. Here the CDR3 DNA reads TGTGCCAGCAGCTTAGACGGGGCTCTTAACTATGGCTACACCTTC. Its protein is CASSLDGALNYGYTF.

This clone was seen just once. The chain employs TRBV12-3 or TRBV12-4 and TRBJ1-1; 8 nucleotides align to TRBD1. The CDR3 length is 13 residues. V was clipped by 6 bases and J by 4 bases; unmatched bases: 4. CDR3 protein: CASRTDRATEAFF. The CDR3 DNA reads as TGTGCCAGCAGGACGGACAGGGCCACTGAAGCTTTCTTT.

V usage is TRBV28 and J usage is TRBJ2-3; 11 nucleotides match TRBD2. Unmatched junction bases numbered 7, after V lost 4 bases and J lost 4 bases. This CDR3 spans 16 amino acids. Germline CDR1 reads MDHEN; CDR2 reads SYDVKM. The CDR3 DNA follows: TGTGCCAGCAGTTCTCGGACTAGCGGGTACGCAGATACGCAGTATTTT. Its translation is CASSSRTSGYADTQYF. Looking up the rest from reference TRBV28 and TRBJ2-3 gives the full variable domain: DVKVTQSSRYLVKRTGEKVFLECVQDMDHENMFWYRQDPGLGLRLIYFSYDVKMKEKGDIPEGYSVSREKKERFSLILESASTNQTSMYLCASSSRTSGYADTQYFGPGTRLTVL.

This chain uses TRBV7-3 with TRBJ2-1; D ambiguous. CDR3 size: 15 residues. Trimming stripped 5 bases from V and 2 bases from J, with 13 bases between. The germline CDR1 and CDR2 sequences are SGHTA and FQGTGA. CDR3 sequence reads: CASSPDPGPYNEQFF. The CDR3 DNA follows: TGTGCCAGCAGCCCTGACCCTGGTCCCTACAATGAGCAGTTCTTC. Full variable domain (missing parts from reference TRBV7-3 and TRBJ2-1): GAGVSQTPSNKVTEKGKYVELRCDPISGHTALYWYRQSLGQGPEFLIYFQGTGAADDSGLPNDRFFAVRPEGSVSTLKIQRTERGDSAVYLCASSPDPGPYNEQFFGPGTRLTVL.

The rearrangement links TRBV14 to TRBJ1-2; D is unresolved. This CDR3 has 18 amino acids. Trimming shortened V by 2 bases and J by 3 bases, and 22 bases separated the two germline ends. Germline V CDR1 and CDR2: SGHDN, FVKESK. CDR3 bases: TGTGCCAGCAGCCAATCCTTCCCGTGGAACCACGAAGACTATGGCTACACCTTC. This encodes CASSQSFPWNHEDYGYTF. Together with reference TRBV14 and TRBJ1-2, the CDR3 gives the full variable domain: EAGVTQFPSHSVIEKGQTVTLRCDPISGHDNLYWYRRVMGKEIKFLLHFVKESKQDESGMPNNRFLAERTGGTYSTLKVQPAELEDSGVYFCASSQSFPWNHEDYGYTFGSGTRLTVV.

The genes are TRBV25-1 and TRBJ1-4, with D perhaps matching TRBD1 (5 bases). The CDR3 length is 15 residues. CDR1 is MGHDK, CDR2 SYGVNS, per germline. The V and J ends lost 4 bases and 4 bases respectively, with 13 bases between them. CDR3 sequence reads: CASSGDSGVNEKLFF. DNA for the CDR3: TGTGCCAGCAGTGGGGACTCGGGGGTTAATGAAAAACTGTTTTTT.

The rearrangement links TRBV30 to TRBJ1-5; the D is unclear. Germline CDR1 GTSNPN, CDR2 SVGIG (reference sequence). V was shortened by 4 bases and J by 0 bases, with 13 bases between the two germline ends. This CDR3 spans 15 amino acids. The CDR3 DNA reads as TGTGCCTGGACTCCGTCACATTATAGCAATCAGCCCCAGCATTTT. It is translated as CAWTPSHYSNQPQHF.

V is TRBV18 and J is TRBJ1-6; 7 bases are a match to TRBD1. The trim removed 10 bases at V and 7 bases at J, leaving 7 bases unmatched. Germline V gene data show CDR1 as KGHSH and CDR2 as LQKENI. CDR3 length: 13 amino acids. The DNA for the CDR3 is TGTGCCACCTCGGGACAGCGAAATTCACCCCTCCACTTT. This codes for CATSGQRNSPLHF.

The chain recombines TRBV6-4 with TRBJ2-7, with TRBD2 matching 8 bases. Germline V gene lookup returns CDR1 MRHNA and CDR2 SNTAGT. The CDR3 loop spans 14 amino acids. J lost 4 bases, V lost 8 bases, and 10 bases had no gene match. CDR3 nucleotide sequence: TGTGCCAGCGGAAAGGGGCGGGGGGATTACGAGCAGTACTTC. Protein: CASGKGRGDYEQYF.

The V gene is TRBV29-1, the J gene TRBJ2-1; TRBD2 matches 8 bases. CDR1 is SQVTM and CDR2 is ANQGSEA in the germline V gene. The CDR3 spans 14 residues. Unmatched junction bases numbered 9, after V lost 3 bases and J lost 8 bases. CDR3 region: CSVESSGSWDEQFF. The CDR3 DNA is TGCAGCGTTGAGTCGAGCGGGAGCTGGGATGAGCAGTTCTTC.

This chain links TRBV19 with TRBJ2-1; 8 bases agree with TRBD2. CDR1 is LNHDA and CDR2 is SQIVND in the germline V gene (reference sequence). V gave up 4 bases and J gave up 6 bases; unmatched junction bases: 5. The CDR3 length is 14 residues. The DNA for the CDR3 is TGTGCCAGTAGTACTGGGACTAGAAGCAATGAGCAGTTCTTC. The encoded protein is CASSTGTRSNEQFF.

This chain's CDR3 is CASSWGTSGNTDTQYF. The CDR3 DNA reads as TGTGCCAGCAGTTGGGGGACTAGCGGGAACACAGATACGCAGTATTTT. The J gene is TRBJ2-3, the V gene TRBV27, with 13 bases aligning to TRBD2. The CDR3 extends over 16 amino acids. Per germline, CDR1 MNHEY and CDR2 SMNVEV (reference sequence). V lost 4 bases and J lost 2; bases outside the gene matches: 3.

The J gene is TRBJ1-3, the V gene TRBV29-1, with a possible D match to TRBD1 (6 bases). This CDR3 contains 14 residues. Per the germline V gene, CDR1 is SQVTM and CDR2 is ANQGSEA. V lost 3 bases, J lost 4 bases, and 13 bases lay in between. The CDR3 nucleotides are TGCAGCGTTGATACTGCAGGGGTGGGAAACACCATATATTTT. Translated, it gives CSVDTAGVGNTIYF. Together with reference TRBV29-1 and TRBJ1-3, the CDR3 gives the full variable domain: SAVISQKPSRDICQRGTSLTIQCQVDSQVTMMFWYRQQPGQSLTLIATANQGSEATYESGFVIDKFPISRPNLTFSTLTVSNMSPEDSSIYLCSVDTAGVGNTIYFGEGSWLTVV.